This TCR beta chain was identified during a study of memory CD8 T cells in hepatitis C reinfection. Study at large: Late/post reinfection sampling occurred 12 to 24 weeks after detected reinfection.

Profiled with immunoSEQ multiplex PCR; TCRdb holds only in-frame clones, not every one. The sample lists 45,000 to 50,000 clones; 80% to 90% were seen once. Germline assignment: CDR1 MNHNY and CDR2 SVGAGI (reference sequence). This CDR3 is 16 amino acids long. Trimming at V came to 6 bases and at J to 0 bases, leaving 5 bases not matched to a gene. The time point is: late/post reinfection, 12 to 24 weeks after detection. No in vitro expansion preceded TCR sequencing of the sorted cells. Input material: naive CD8+ T cells sorted from blood. The J gene is TRBJ2-3, the V gene TRBV6-6, with 11 nucleotides matching TRBD2. The clonotype comes from a man in his late teens or twenties with hepatitis C virus infection. The DNA for the CDR3 is TGTGCCAGCAGGCCGACTAGCGGGGTTAGCACAGATACGCAGTATTTT. As protein: CASRPTSGVSTDTQYF.